These T cell receptor beta chains were read from a single sample in a study of tissue T cells after allogeneic stem cell transplantation. The table came from immunoSEQ multiplex PCR; TCRdb's copy has only in-frame clones and leaves some out. The sample includes tens of thousands of clones, 92% seen only once; the top ten take roughly 3.8%. The sequenced sample was blood, obtained before transplantation. These receptors all come from a woman aged 40-70 years who later had graft-versus-host disease after an allogeneic stem cell transplant. Both conserved end residues are trimmed from each CDR3.

V	J	CDR3
TRBV30	TRBJ1-2	AWSVQGGNYGYT
TRBV28	TRBJ2-7	ASSTSGYASYEQY
TRBV12-3/TRBV12-4	TRBJ1-5	ASSLHRKQPQH
TRBV6-1	TRBJ1-2	ASSARTIRTSYGYT
TRBV20-1	TRBJ2-7	SASWVQGPITYEQY
TRBV4-1	TRBJ2-7	ASSQGSGTGVYEQY
TRBV2	TRBJ1-1	ASRRVTVNTEAF
TRBV30	TRBJ2-1	AWSVRLAGYNEQF
TRBV7-2	TRBJ2-2	ASSPQGSVTGELF
TRBV3-1/TRBV3-2	TRBJ1-5	ASSQVNRGPYSNQPQH
TRBV4-1	TRBJ2-7	ASSQDPQSGEQY
TRBV29-1	TRBJ1-3	SVQGILRNTIY
TRBV3-1/TRBV3-2	TRBJ2-7	ASSPGLAGGGEQY
TRBV7-2	TRBJ2-1	ASSSDPAGEQF
TRBV19	TRBJ1-5	ASHPSRFGRTGYGNQPQH
TRBV25-1	TRBJ1-1	ASIGNTEAF
TRBV29-1	TRBJ2-7	SVAVKKSGEQY
TRBV3-1/TRBV3-2	TRBJ1-1	ASSQGSRGLIEAF
TRBV7-2	TRBJ1-6	ASSFSVGAPMDSPLH
TRBV7-2	TRBJ1-5	ASSPGQLNQPQH
TRBV9	TRBJ1-1	ASSVGGGMGTEAF
TRBV2	TRBJ1-2	ASNRDRGNYGYT
TRBV7-9	TRBJ2-5	ASSPTGKGETQY
TRBV27	TRBJ1-1	ASRTLDFEAF
TRBV30	TRBJ2-7	AWSVRGGVAGGPVF
TRBV6-6	TRBJ1-2	ATDAQWTARDYGYT
TRBV6-5	TRBJ2-7	ASRGAESYEQY
TRBV10-1	TRBJ2-2	ASRTSGRVDTGELF